What follows are 13 T cell receptor beta chains derived from one specimen sequenced in a study of neurological immune-mediated disorders. TCRdb re-called the 5' RACE reads with MiXCR, one entry per CDR3 protein. The data show about 50,000 distinct CDR3 sequences, 10% to 13% seen once. Material for sequencing was PBMCs. Every receptor here comes from a man aged 70 or older with HTLV-1-associated myelopathy (HAM/TSP).

This clonotype was detected ten times or more. The chain recombines TRBV11-2 with TRBJ2-6, with D hard to call. In germline, CDR1 is SGHAT, CDR2 FQNNGV. This CDR3 has 14 amino acids. Trimming shortened V by 4 bases and J by 0 bases, and 4 bases separated the two germline ends. CDR3 sequence reads: CASSSHSGANVLTF. CDR3 DNA sequence: TGTGCCAGCAGCTCCCACTCTGGGGCCAACGTCCTGACTTTC.

This clonotype was observed at least ten times. The rearrangement uses TRBV3-1 and TRBJ2-3; D is unresolved. V gave up 5 bases and J gave up 7 bases, with 10 bases separating them. The germline CDR1 and CDR2 sequences are LGHDT and YNNKEL (reference sequence). CDR3 length: 12 amino acids. The CDR3 region is CASSSDRYTQYF. The DNA of the CDR3 is TGTGCCAGCAGCTCCGACCGCTATACGCAGTATTTT.

This clonotype was counted at least ten times. The chain couples TRBV20-1 to TRBJ2-7, with 8 bases fitting TRBD1. The CDR3 length is 15 residues. The J segment lost 7 bases and the V segment lost 6 bases, leaving 17 bases of the junction unmatched. The V gene's germline CDR1 is DFQATT and CDR2 SNEGSKA (reference sequence). CDR3: CSAKPFGQGFGEQYF. The CDR3 DNA follows: TGCAGTGCCAAGCCCTTTGGACAGGGTTTTGGGGAGCAGTACTTC.

Comments on this clonotype: The CDR3 does not end in the conserved phenylalanine or tryptophan, so this is likely a read error. This sequence joins TRBV20-1 and TRBJ2-5; 12 bases align to TRBD2. The V and J ends lost 6 bases and 1 base, in that order; junction bases with no gene match: 3. This CDR3 comprises 14 residues. The germline gives CDR1 DFQATT, CDR2 SNEGSKA (reference sequence). The CDR3 region is CSASTSGGQETQYL. The CDR3 region has the DNA TGCAGTGCCTCGACTAGCGGGGGCCAAGAGACCCAGTACCTC.

This clonotype was seen ten or more times. This rearrangement joins TRBV7-6 to TRBJ1-5; D is unclear. Germline CDR1 SGHVS, CDR2 FNYEAQ. This CDR3 contains 15 residues. Trimming cost V 0 bases and J 0 bases, with 6 bases left between them. The CDR3 DNA reads as TGTGCCAGCAGCTTAGCCGAAAATAGCAATCAGCCCCAGCATTTT. It encodes CASSLAENSNQPQHF. The full variable domain, with the rest looked up from reference TRBV7-6 and TRBJ1-5, is GAGVSQSPRYKVTKRGQDVALRCDPISGHVSLYWYRQALGQGPEFLTYFNYEAQQDKSGLPNDRFSAERPEGSISTLTIQRTEQRDSAMYRCASSLAENSNQPQHFGDGTRLSIL.

There are many counts of this clonotype. The genes are TRBV6-1 and TRBJ1-4; tentative D call: TRBD1 (6 bases). CDR1 is MNHNS and CDR2 is SASEGT in the germline V gene. The CDR3 consists of 15 residues. The ends were cut back, 1 base at V and 8 bases at J, with 14 bases in the middle. CDR3 DNA sequence: TGTGCCAGCAGTGAAGAGGGGGGACATAACGAAAAACTGTTTTTT. Protein: CASSEEGGHNEKLFF.

This clonotype was counted many times. The chain is built from TRBV24-1 and TRBJ2-2, with 7 nucleotides matching TRBD1. The V gene's germline CDR1 is KGHDR and CDR2 SFDVKD. V lost 7 bases and J lost 7; bases outside the gene matches: 5. This CDR3 comprises 13 residues. CDR3 coding DNA: TGTGCCACCAGGGAAGGGGGCCACGGGGAGCTGTTTTTT. It is translated as CATREGGHGELFF.

This clonotype has a count of ten or more. The gene calls are TRBV19 and TRBJ2-6; D unclear. V was pared by 5 bases and J by 0 bases, with 8 bases between. This CDR3 has 15 residues. Germline CDR1 and CDR2: LNHDA and SQIVND (reference sequence). CDR3 nucleotide sequence: TGTGCCAGTAGTGCGACGGTCTCTGGGGCCAACGTCCTGACTTTC. It is translated as CASSATVSGANVLTF.

This clonotype was found many times. The gene calls are TRBV29-1 and TRBJ2-2; TRBD2 is a possible D gene (6 bases). Germline V lookup: CDR1 SQVTM, CDR2 ANQGSEA. The CDR3 spans 15 residues. The V end was cut by 6 bases, the J end by 4 bases, with 18 bases between. DNA of the CDR3: TGCAGCGTCGAGGTTGGCGGGATAGGCACCGGGGAGCTGTTTTTT. This codes for CSVEVGGIGTGELFF.

This clonotype has a count of ten or more. The rearrangement uses TRBV20-1 and TRBJ1-5; D remains ambiguous. The ends were cut back, 0 bases at V and 7 bases at J, with 10 bases in the middle. The CDR3 has 13 amino acids. The germline V gene encodes CDR1 DFQATT and CDR2 SNEGSKA (reference sequence). The CDR3 loop is CSARDAWEQPQHF. The CDR3 bases are TGCAGTGCTAGAGATGCGTGGGAACAGCCCCAGCATTTT.

The sample holds a few counts of this clonotype. V and J are TRBV7-6 and TRBJ2-1; D is unresolved. The germline CDR1 and CDR2 sequences are SGHVS and FNYEAQ. V lost 2 bases to trimming and J lost 8 bases, with 4 bases between them. The CDR3 totals 11 residues. The CDR3 spells CASSLMDEQFF. The DNA for the CDR3 is TGTGCCAGCAGCTTAATGGATGAGCAGTTCTTC. Based on the CDR3 plus reference TRBV7-6 and TRBJ2-1, the full variable domain is GAGVSQSPRYKVTKRGQDVALRCDPISGHVSLYWYRQALGQGPEFLTYFNYEAQQDKSGLPNDRFSAERPEGSISTLTIQRTEQRDSAMYRCASSLMDEQFFGPGTRLTVL.

The chain is built from TRBV5-5 and TRBJ2-1; 7 bases fit TRBD2. The CDR3 has 17 residues. Germline V gene sequence: CDR1 SGHKS, CDR2 YYEKEE (reference sequence). Losses at the gene ends were 6 bases for V and 6 bases for J; bases not matched to a gene: 18. CDR3 bases: TGTGCCAGCACCCCTGGACTAGTGGGGATCATCGGCAATGAGCAGTTCTTC. Its protein product is CASTPGLVGIIGNEQFF.

This clonotype has ten or more counts. V is TRBV7-6 and J is TRBJ2-3; 13 bases map to TRBD2. The V gene end was trimmed by 4 bases and the J gene end by 14 bases; junction bases not matched to a gene: 18. The CDR3 runs to 17 residues. Germline loops: CDR1 SGHVS, CDR2 FNYEAQ. The CDR3 DNA is TGTGCCAGCAGCTCAATCCCGGGACTAGCGGGATTGGCCAGGGGGTATTTT. Its protein is CASSSIPGLAGLARGYF.